The 9 T cell receptor beta chains reported below all come from one sample, sequenced in a study of Tregs in tolerant kidney transplant recipients. Related graft donors supplied nonmyeloablative bone marrow transplants, and mixed chimerism was transient. Only in-frame clones appear in the TCRdb table, and some are missing; sequencing was by immunoSEQ multiplex PCR. The sample includes 20,000 to 25,000 clones, roughly 80% of them seen just once. The sequenced sample was CD8+ T cells from blood (PBMCs), obtained 6 months after the transplant. These receptors were obtained from a human patient who received a combined kidney and bone marrow transplant. A share of the T cells may be of graft donor origin.

CDR3 DNA: TGTGCCAGTAGTATGGGGGCAGCCTCCACCTACGAGCAGTACTTC. Protein product: CASSMGAASTYEQYF. V and J are TRBV19 and TRBJ2-7; possible D gene TRBD1, 6 bases. The CDR3 runs 15 residues. Germline loops: CDR1 LNHDA, CDR2 SQIVND (reference sequence). Trimming removed 3 bases from V and 2 bases from J, with 14 bases in between.

The chain recombines TRBV19 with TRBJ2-7; a possible D gene is TRBD2 (5 bases). Germline lookup yields CDR1 LNHDA and CDR2 SQIVND (reference sequence). CDR3 length: 16 residues. V was pared by 3 bases and J by 4 bases, with 19 bases between. The CDR3 spells CASSISLGSSSYEQYF. The CDR3 nucleotides are TGTGCCAGTAGTATTTCCTTGGGGAGCTCCTCGTACGAGCAGTACTTC. The variable domain in full, completed from reference TRBV19 and TRBJ2-7, reads DGGITQSPKYLFRKEGQNVTLSCEQNLNHDAMYWYRQDPGQGLRLIYYSQIVNDFQKGDIAEGYSVSREKKESFPLTVTSAQKNPTAFYLCASSISLGSSSYEQYFGPGTRLTVT.

The chain combines TRBV4-1 with TRBJ2-5, with 7 bases matching TRBD1. The J call could be wrong; TRBJ2-7 is a better fit for the DNA end. The CDR3 consists of 15 residues. Germline V gene sequence: CDR1 MGHRA, CDR2 YSYEKL. This CDR3 reads CASSQAEDRRYEQYF. CDR3 DNA sequence: TGCGCCAGCAGCCAAGCTGAGGACAGGCGATACGAGCAGTACTTC.

J is TRBJ2-7 and V is TRBV4-3; 7 bases line up with TRBD2. CDR1 is LGHNA, CDR2 YSLEER, per germline. With V trimmed by 0 bases and J by 5 bases, 13 bases remained unmatched. This CDR3 has 17 residues. CDR3 DNA: TGCGCCAGCAGCCAAGATCCCCCCCCTAGCGGAGGGGACGAGCAGTACTTC. Translation gives CASSQDPPPSGGDEQYF.

The chain uses TRBV11-3 and TRBJ2-7; perhaps TRBD1 as D (6 bases). Deletions cut 5 bases from V and 2 bases from J, with 13 bases between. CDR1 is SGHNT and CDR2 is YENEEA in the germline V gene. CDR3 length: 14 residues. The CDR3 DNA reads as TGTGCCAGCAGCGGAAGGACAGCCACCTACGAGCAGTACTTC. It yields the protein CASSGRTATYEQYF. Filled out from reference TRBV11-3 and TRBJ2-7, the complete variable domain reads EAGVVQSPRYKIIEKKQPVAFWCNPISGHNTLYWYLQNLGQGPELLIRYENEEAVDDSQLPKDRFSAERLKGVDSTLKIQPAELGDSAVYLCASSGRTATYEQYFGPGTRLTVT.

This chain uses TRBV13 with TRBJ2-1; perhaps TRBD2 as D (5 bases). Germline CDR1 PRHDT, CDR2 FYEKMQ (reference sequence). The CDR3 covers 14 residues. Deletions cut 8 bases from V and 2 bases from J, with 13 bases between. The DNA of the CDR3 is TGTGCCAGCCGGAGGCGTGAAACCTACAATGAGCAGTTCTTC. Translation gives CASRRRETYNEQFF.

The gene calls are TRBV29-1 and TRBJ1-2, with D perhaps TRBD1 (5 bases). V was clipped by 4 bases and J by 4 bases, with 16 bases between them. CDR3 size: 14 residues. Germline V gives CDR1 SQVTM, CDR2 ANQGSEA. CDR3 residues: CSVVSVGQLYGYTF. The CDR3 DNA is TGCAGCGTTGTATCTGTGGGGCAGCTCTATGGCTACACCTTC.

The CDR3 nucleotides are TGTGCCAGCAGTTCCCGGGACAGGGGATCCCCCGACGAGCAGTACTTC. It yields the protein CASSSRDRGSPDEQYF. The V call is TRBV28, the J call TRBJ2-7; 10 positions agree with TRBD1. Germline assignment: CDR1 MDHEN and CDR2 SYDVKM. This CDR3 has 16 residues. Trimming took 4 bases from V and 5 from J; bases not matched to a gene: 11.

This chain uses TRBV30 with TRBJ1-5; D is unresolved. Trimming cost V 0 bases and J 4 bases, with 7 bases left between them. The CDR3 totals 13 residues. From germline, CDR1 is GTSNPN and CDR2 SVGIG (reference sequence). The CDR3 spells CAWSVEWNQPQHF. CDR3 in DNA: TGTGCCTGGAGTGTAGAGTGGAATCAGCCCCAGCATTTT.